The entry below describes one TCR beta chain. Original handling: Researchers report that nucleated cell counts were estimated from reference gene primer amplification. Sequencing was performed with immunoSEQ multiplex PCR; in TCRdb, only in-frame clones are kept and a portion is missing. V and J calls and clone size are copied from that table; D and trimming were computed from the DNA. The sample contains 150,000 to 200,000 clones, roughly four fifths of which appear only once. These data belong to a study of blood T cell repertoires in COVID-19. The wider study: There were acute and convalescent COVID-19 samples, and they came from the United States, Italy and Spain. Sample material is recorded as cDNA or gDNA derived from T cells, B-cell-depleted T cells, or PBMCs.

Germline values: CDR1 SQVTM, CDR2 ANQGSEA. The CDR3 has 14 residues. Unmatched junction bases numbered 1, after V lost 2 bases and J lost 2 bases. This chain uses TRBV29-1 with TRBJ2-1, with 9 bases that match TRBD1. The sequenced sample was peripheral blood. The receptor was isolated from a human donor with acute or convalescent COVID-19. The donor label of this sample is uncertain. CDR3 region: CSVERQGAYNEQFF. CDR3 bases: TGCAGCGTTGAAAGACAGGGGGCCTACAATGAGCAGTTCTTC.